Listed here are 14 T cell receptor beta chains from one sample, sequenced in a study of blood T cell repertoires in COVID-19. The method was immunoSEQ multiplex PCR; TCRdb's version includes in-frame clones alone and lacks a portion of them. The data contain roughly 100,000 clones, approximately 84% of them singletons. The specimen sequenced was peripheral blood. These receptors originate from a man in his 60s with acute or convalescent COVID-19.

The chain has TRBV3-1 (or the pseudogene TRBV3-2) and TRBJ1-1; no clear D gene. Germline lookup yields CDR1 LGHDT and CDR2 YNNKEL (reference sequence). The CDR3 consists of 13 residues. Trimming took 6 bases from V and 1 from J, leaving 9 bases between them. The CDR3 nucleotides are TGTGCCAGCAGTCAACACGGGAACACTGAAGCTTTCTTT. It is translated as CASSQHGNTEAFF.

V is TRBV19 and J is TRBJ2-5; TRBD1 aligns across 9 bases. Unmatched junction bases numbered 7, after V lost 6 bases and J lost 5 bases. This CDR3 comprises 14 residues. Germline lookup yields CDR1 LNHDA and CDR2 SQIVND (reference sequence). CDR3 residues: CASRKDRGWETQYF. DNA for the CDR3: TGTGCCAGTAGAAAGGACAGGGGTTGGGAGACCCAGTACTTC.

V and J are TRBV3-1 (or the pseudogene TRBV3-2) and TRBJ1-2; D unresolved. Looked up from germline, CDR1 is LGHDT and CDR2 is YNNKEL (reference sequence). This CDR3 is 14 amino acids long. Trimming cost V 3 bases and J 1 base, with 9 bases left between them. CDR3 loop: CASSHASINYGYTF. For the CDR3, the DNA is TGTGCCAGCAGCCATGCGTCGATTAACTATGGCTACACCTTC.

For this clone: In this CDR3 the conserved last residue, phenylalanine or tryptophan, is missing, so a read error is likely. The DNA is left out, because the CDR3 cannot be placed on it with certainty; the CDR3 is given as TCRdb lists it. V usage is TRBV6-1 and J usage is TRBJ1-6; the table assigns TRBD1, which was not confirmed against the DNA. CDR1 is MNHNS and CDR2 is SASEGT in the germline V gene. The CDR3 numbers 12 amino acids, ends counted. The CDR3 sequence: CASSERTGSVVL.

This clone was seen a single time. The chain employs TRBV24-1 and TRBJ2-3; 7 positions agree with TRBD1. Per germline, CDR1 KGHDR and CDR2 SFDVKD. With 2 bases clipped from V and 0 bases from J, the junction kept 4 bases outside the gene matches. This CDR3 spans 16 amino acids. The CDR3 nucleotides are TGTGCCACCAGTGATTCGGACAGGTCTAGCACAGATACGCAGTATTTT. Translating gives CATSDSDRSSTDTQYF.

The CDR3 loop reads CASSIQGGNTGELFF. CDR3 in DNA: TGTGCCAGTAGTATTCAAGGGGGAAACACCGGGGAGCTGTTTTTT. V and J are TRBV19 and TRBJ2-2, with D perhaps TRBD1 (6 bases). V lost 3 bases, J lost 2 bases, and 10 bases lay in between. Germline V gene lookup returns CDR1 LNHDA and CDR2 SQIVND (reference sequence). The CDR3 consists of 15 residues. The whole variable domain, filled in from reference TRBV19 and TRBJ2-2, reads DGGITQSPKYLFRKEGQNVTLSCEQNLNHDAMYWYRQDPGQGLRLIYYSQIVNDFQKGDIAEGYSVSREKKESFPLTVTSAQKNPTAFYLCASSIQGGNTGELFFGEGSRLTVL.

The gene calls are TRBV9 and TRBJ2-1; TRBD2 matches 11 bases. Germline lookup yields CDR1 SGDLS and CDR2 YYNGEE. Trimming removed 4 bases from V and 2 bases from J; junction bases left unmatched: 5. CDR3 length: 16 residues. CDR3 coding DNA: TGTGCCAGCAGCACCATAGCGGGAGGGGCCTACAATGAGCAGTTCTTC. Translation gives CASSTIAGGAYNEQFF.

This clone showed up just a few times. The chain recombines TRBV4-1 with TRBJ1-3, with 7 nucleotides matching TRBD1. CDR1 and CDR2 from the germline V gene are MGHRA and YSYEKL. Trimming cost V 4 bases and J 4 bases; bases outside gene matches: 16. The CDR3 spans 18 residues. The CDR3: CASSRHNLQGGRGNTIYF. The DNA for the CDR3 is TGCGCCAGCAGCCGCCATAATCTCCAGGGGGGACGGGGAAACACCATATATTTT.

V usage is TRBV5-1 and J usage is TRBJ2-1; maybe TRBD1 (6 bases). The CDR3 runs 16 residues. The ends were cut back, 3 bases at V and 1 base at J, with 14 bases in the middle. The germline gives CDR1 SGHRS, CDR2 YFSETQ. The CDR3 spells CASSSTSDSSYNEQFF. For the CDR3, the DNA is TGCGCCAGCAGCTCCACATCGGACAGTTCCTACAATGAGCAGTTCTTC.

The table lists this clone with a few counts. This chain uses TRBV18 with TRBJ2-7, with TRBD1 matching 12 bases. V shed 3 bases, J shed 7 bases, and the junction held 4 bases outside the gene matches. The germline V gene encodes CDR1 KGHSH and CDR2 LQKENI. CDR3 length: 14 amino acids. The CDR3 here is CASSPGQGALEQYV. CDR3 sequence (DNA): TGTGCCAGCTCACCGGGACAGGGGGCGCTGGAGCAGTACGTC.

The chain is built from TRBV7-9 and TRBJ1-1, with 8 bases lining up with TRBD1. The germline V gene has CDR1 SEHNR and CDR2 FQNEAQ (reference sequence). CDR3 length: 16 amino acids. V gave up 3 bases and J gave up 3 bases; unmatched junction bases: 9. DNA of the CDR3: TGTGCCAGCAGCTTCCTCAGGGGGCGCAGGGACACTGAAGCTTTCTTT. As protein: CASSFLRGRRDTEAFF.

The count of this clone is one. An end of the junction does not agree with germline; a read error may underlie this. The CDR3 region is CASSPLGQGAQHF. Here the CDR3 DNA reads TGTGCCAGCTCACCACTCGGACAGGGGGCCCAGCACTTC. The rearrangement uses TRBV18 and TRBJ2-7; 11 positions agree with TRBD1. In germline, CDR1 is KGHSH, CDR2 LQKENI. The length of the CDR3 is 13 residues.

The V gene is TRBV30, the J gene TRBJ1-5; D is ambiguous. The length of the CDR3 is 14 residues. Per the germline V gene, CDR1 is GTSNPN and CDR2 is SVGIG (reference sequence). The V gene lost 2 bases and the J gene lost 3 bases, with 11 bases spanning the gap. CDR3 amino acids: CAWSRERFNQPQHF. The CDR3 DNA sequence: TGTGCCTGGAGTCGGGAAAGGTTCAATCAGCCCCAGCATTTT.

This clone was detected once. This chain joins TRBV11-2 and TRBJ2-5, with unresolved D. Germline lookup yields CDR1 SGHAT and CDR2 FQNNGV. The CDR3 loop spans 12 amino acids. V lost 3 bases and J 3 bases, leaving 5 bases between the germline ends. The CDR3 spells CASSFTEETQYF. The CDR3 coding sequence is TGTGCCAGCAGCTTTACGGAAGAGACCCAGTACTTC.